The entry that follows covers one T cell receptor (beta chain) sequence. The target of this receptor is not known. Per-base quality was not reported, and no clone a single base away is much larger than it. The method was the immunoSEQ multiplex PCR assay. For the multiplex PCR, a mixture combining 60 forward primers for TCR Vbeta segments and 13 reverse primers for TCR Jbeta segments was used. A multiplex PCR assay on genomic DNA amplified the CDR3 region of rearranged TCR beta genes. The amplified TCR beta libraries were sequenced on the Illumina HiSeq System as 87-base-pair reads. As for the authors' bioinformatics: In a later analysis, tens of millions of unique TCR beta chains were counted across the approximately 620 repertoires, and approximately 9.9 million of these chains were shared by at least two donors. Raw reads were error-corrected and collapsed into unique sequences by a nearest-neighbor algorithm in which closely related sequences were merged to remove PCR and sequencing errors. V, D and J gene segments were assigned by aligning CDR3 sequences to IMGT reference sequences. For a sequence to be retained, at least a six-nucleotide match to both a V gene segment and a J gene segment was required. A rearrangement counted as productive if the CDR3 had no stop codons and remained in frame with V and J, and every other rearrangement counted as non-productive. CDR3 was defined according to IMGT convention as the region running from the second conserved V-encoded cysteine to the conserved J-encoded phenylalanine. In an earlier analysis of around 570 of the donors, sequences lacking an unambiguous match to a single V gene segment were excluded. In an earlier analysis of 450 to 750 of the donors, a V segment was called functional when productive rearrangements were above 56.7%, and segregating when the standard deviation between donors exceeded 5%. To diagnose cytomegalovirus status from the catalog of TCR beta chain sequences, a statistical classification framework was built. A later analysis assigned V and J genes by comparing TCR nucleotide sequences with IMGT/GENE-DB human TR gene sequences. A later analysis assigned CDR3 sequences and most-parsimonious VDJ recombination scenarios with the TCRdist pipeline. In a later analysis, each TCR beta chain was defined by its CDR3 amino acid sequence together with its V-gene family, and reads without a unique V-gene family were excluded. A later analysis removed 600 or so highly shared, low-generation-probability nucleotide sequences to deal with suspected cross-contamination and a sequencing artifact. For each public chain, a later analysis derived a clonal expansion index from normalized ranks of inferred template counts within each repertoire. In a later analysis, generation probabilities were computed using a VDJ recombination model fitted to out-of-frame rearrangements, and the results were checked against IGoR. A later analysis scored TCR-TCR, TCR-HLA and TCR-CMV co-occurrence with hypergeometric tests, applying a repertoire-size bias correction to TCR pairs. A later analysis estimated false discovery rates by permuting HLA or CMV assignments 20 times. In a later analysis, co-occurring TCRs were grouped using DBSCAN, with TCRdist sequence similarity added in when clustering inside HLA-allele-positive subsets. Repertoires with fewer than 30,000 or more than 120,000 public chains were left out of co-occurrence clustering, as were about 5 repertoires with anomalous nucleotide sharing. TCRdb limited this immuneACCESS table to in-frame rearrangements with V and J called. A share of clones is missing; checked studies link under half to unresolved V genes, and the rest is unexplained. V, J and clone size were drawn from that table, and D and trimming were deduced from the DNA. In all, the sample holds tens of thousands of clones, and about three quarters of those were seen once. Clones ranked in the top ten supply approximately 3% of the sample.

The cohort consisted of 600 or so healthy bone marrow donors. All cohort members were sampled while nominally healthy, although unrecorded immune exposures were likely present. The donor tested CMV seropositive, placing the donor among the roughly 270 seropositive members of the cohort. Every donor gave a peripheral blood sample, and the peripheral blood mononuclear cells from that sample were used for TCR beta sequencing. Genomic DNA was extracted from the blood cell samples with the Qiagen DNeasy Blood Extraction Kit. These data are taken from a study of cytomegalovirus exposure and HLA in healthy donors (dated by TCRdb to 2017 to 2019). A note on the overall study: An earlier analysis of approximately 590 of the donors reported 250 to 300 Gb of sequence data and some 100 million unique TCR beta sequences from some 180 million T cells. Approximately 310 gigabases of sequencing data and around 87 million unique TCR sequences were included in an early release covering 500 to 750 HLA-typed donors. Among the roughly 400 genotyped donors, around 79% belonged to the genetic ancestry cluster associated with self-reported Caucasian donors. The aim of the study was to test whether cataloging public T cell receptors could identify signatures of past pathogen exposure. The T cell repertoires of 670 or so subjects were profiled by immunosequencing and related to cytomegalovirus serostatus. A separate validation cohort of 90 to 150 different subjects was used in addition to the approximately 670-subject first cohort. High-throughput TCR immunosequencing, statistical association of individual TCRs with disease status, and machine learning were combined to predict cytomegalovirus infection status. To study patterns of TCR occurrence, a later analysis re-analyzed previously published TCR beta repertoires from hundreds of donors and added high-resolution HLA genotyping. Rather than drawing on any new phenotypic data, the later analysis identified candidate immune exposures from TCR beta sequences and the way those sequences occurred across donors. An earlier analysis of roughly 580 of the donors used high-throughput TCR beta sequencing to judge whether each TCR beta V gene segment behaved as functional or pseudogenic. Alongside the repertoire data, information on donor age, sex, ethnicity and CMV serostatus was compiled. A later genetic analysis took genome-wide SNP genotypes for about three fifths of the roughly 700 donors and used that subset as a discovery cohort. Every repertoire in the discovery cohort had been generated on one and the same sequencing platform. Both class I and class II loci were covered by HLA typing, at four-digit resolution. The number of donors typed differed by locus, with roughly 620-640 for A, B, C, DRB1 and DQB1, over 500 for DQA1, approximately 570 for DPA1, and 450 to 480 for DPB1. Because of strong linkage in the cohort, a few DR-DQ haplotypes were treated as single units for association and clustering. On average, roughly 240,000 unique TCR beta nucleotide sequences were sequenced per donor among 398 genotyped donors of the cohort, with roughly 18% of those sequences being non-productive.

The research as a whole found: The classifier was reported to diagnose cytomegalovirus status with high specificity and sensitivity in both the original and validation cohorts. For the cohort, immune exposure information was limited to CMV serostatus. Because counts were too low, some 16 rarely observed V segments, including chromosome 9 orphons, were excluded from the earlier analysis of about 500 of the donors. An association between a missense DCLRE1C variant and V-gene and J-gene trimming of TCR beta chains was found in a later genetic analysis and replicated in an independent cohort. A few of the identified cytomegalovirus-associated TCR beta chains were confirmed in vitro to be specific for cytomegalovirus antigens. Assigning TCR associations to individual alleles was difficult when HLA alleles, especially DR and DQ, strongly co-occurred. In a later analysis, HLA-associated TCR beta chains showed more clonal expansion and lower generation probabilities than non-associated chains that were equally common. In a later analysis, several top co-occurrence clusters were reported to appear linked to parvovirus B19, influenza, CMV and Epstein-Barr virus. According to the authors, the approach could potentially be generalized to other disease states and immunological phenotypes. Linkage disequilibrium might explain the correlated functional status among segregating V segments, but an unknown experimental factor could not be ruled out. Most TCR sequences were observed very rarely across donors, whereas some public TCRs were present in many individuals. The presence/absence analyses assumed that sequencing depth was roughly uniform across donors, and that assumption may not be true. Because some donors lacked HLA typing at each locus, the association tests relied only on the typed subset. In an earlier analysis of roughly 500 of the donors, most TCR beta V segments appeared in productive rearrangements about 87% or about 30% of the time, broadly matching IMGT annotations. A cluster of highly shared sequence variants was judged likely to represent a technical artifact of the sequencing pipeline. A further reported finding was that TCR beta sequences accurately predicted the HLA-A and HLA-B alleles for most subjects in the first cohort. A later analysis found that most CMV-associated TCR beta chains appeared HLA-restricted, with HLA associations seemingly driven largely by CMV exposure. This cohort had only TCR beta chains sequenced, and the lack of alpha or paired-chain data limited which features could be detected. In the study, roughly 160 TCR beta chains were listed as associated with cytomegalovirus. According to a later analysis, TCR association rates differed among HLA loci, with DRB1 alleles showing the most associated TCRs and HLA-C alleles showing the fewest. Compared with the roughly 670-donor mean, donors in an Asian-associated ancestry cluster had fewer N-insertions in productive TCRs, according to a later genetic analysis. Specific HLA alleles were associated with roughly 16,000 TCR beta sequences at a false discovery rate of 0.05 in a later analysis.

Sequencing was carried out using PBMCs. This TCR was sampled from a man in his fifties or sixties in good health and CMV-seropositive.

The CDR3 region reads CASSFPQETQYF. The base sequence is TGTGCCAGCAGCTTCCCACAAGAGACCCAGTACTTC. The chain is encoded by TRBV7-8 joined to TRBJ2-5, with the D gene call left open. The CDR3 numbers 12 residues from cysteine through phenylalanine. Of the read, only the CDR3 DNA is kept; its 36 bases are in frame from base 1. The germline V gene specifies SGHVS as CDR1 and FQNEAQ as CDR2. The trim is 3 bases for V and 2 bases for J, with a gap of 4 bases between the germline ends.